This T cell receptor beta chain emerged from a study of OX40 agonist ivuxolimab in advanced cancers. Study as a whole: Partial responses were achieved by three patients, one with hepatocellular carcinoma and two with cutaneous melanoma.

Trimming left V 1 base short and J 0 bases short, with 9 bases between. The CDR3 spans 15 residues. Looked up from germline, CDR1 is SNHLY and CDR2 is FYNNEI. Assay used: immunoSEQ multiplex PCR; TCRdb lists only in-frame clones, some missing. Of some 28,000 clones in the sample, about 86% were seen once. The chain carries TRBV2 and TRBJ1-1; D is unclear. The sample in question was CD4+ or CD8+ T cells sorted from blood, obtained in a trial of the OX40 agonist ivuxolimab. This clonotype was obtained from an adult with an advanced solid tumor such as melanoma, head and neck, liver or kidney cancer. CDR3 DNA sequence: TGTGCCAGCAGTGAAGAGGATGCGGTGAACACTGAAGCTTTCTTT. As protein: CASSEEDAVNTEAFF.